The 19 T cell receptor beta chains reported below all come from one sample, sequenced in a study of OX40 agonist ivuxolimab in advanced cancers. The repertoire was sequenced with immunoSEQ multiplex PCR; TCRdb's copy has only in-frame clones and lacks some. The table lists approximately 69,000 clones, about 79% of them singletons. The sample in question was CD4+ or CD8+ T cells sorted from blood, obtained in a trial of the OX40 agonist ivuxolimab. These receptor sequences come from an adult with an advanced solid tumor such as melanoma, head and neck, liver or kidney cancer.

The CDR3, as DNA: TGTGCCAGCACCTTAGAACCTGGGGCCAACGTCCTGACTTTC. It specifies CASTLEPGANVLTF. This chain uses TRBV5-4 with TRBJ2-6, with D uncertain. Germline V gives CDR1 SGHNT, CDR2 YYREEE (reference sequence). The CDR3 totals 14 residues. The V end was cut by 6 bases, the J end by 2 bases, with 9 bases between.

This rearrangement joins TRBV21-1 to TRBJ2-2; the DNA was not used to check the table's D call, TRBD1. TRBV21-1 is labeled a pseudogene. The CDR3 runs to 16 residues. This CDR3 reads CASSKGMTANTGELFF. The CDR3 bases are TGTGCCAGCAGCAAAGGGATGACAGCTAACACCGGGGAGCTGTTTTTT.

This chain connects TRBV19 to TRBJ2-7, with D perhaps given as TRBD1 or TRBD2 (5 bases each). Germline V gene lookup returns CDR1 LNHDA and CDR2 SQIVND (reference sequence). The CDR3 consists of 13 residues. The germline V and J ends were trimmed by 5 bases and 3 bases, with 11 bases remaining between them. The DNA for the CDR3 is TGTGCCAGTAGTGGGGACGGCTACTACGAGCAGTACTTC. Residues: CASSGDGYYEQYF.

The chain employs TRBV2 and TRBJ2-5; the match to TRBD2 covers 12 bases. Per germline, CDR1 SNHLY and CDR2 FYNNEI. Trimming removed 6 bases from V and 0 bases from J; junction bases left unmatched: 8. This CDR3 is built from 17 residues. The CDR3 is CASRATSGGPNQETQYF. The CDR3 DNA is TGTGCCAGCAGGGCGACTAGCGGGGGACCTAACCAAGAGACCCAGTACTTC.

CDR3 in amino acids: CASSMAGTGGSGEQFF. The DNA of the CDR3 is TGTGCCAGCAGCATGGCCGGGACAGGGGGCTCAGGTGAGCAGTTCTTC. J is TRBJ2-1 and V is TRBV7-7; 12 nucleotides line up with TRBD1. The V and J ends lost 5 bases and 9 bases, in that order; junction bases with no gene match: 11. The CDR3 covers 16 residues. Germline-derived CDR1 and CDR2 are SSHAT and FNYEAQ (reference sequence).

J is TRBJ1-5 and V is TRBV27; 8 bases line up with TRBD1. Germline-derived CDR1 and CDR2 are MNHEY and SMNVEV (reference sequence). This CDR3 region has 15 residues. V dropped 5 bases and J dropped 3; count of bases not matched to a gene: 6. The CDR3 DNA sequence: TGTGCCAGCAGTCCTGGACAGGGTGTCAATCAGCCCCAGCATTTT. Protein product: CASSPGQGVNQPQHF.

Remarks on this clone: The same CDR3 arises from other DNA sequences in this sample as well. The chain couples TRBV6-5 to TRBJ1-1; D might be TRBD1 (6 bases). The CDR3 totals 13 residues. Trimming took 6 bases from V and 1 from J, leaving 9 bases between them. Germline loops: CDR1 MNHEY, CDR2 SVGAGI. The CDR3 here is CASRQGQNTEAFF. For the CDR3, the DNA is TGTGCCAGCAGGCAGGGACAGAACACTGAAGCTTTCTTT.

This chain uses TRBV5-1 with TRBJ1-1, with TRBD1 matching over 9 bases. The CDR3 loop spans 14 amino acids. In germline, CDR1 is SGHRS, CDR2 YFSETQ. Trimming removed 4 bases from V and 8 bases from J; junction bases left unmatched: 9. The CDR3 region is CASSGRDRDSEAFF. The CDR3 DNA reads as TGCGCCAGCAGCGGGCGGGACAGGGATTCAGAAGCTTTCTTT.

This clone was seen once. CDR3 sequence (DNA): TGTGCCAGCAGTGACCCACAGGAGAATTCACCCCTCCACTTT. Translated, it gives CASSDPQENSPLHF. The chain employs TRBV25-1 and TRBJ1-6, with a possible D match to TRBD1 (5 bases). The CDR3 is 14 residues long. Germline values: CDR1 MGHDK, CDR2 SYGVNS. The V and J ends lost 3 bases and 7 bases respectively, with 10 bases between them.

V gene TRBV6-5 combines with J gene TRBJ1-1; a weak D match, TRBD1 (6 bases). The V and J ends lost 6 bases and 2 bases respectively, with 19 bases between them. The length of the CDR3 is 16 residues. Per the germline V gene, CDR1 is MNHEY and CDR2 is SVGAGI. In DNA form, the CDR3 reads TGTGCCAGCAGCTACAGTCTTCGGACAGCTAACACTGAAGCTTTCTTT. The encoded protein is CASSYSLRTANTEAFF.

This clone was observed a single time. The CDR3 region has the DNA TGTGCCAGCAGACCCAAGACAGGGGTAGGGGACATTCAGTACTTC. Amino acids: CASRPKTGVGDIQYF. The rearrangement links TRBV7-9 to TRBJ2-4; 8 nucleotides agree with TRBD1. Germline V gene data show CDR1 as SEHNR and CDR2 as FQNEAQ (reference sequence). CDR3 length: 15 amino acids. V was pared by 6 bases and J by 8 bases, with 12 bases of the junction left unmatched.

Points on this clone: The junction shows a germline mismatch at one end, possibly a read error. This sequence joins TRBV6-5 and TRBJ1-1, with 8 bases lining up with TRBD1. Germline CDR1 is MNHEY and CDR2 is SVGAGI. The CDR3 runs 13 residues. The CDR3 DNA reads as TGTGCCAGCGGTTACCCGACAGGGGCCGAAGCTTTCTTT. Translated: CASGYPTGAEAFF.

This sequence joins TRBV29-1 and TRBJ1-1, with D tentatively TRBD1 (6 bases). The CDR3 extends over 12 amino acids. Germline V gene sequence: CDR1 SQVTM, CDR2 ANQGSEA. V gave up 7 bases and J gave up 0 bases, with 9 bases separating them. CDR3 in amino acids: CSGGQLNTEAFF. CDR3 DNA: TGCAGCGGGGGGCAGCTGAACACTGAAGCTTTCTTT.

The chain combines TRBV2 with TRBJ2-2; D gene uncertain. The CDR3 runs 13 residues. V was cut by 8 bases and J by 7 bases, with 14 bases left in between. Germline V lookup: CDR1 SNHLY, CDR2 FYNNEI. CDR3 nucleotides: TGTGCCAGCCGATACTTATGGGGCGGGGAGCTGTTTTTT. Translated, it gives CASRYLWGGELFF.

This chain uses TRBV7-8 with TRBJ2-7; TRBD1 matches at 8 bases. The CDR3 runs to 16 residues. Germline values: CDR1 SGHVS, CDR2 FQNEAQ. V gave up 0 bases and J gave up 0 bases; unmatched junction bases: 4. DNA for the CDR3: TGTGCCAGCAGCTTAGCCAGGACAGGGTCCTCCTACGAGCAGTACTTC. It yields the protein CASSLARTGSSYEQYF.

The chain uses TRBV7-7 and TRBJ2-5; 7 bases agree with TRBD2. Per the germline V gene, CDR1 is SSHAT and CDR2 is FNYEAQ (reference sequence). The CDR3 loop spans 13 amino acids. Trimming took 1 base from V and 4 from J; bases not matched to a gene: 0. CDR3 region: CASSLERGETQYF. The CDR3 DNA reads TGTGCCAGCAGCTTAGAGCGGGGAGAGACCCAGTACTTC.

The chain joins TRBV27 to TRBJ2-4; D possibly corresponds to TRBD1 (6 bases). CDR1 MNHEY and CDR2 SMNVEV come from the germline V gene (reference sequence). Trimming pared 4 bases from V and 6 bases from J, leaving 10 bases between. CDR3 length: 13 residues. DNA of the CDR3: TGTGCCAGCAGTTGGAGCAGGGGAAACATTCAGTACTTC. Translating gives CASSWSRGNIQYF.

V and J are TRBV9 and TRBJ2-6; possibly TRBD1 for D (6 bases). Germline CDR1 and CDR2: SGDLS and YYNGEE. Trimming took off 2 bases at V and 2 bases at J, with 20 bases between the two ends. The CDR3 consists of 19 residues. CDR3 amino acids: CASSVVQGSHPAGANVLTF. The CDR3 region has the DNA TGTGCCAGCAGCGTGGTACAGGGATCCCACCCTGCTGGGGCCAACGTCCTGACTTTC.

CDR3 nucleotide sequence: TGCGCCAGCAGTGAGTCGAGTGTTAATGGAAACACCATATATTTT. It codes for CASSESSVNGNTIYF. The rearrangement uses TRBV10-1 and TRBJ1-3; no clear D. Germline CDR1 WNHNN, CDR2 SYGVQD (reference sequence). The length of the CDR3 is 15 residues. With 0 bases removed from V and 3 bases from J, the gap between germline ends came to 9 bases.